The source of this T cell receptor beta chain is a study of T cells in Graves' hyperthyroidism and ophthalmopathy. Broader study findings: Researchers found most expanded thyroid clonotypes above 0.001 in blood as well.

RNA transcripts were the template for amplifying TCR beta CDR3 regions. HTBI primers were employed in a first-round RT-PCR of the TCR CDR3. TCRdb used MiXCR to reprocess the multiplex PCR reads, holding one entry per CDR3 protein. The data hold about 610,000 distinct CDR3 sequences, with approximately 16% observed a single time. Trimming shortened V by 2 bases and J by 3 bases, and 12 bases separated the two germline ends. The germline V gene has CDR1 GTSNPN and CDR2 SVGIG (reference sequence). The CDR3 runs 14 residues. This clonotype was detected many times. Antigen unknown. The clonotype was recovered from a woman between 40 and 50 years old with Graves' ophthalmopathy. The sequencing sample was made of blood. The rearrangement links TRBV30 to TRBJ2-3; D may be TRBD2 (6 bases). CDR3 residues: CAWSLGGGTDTQYF. The DNA of the CDR3 is TGTGCCTGGAGTCTGGGGGGAGGTACAGATACGCAGTATTTT.